The 32 T cell receptor beta chains reported below all come from one sample, sequenced in a study of OX40 agonist ivuxolimab in advanced cancers. Sequenced by immunoSEQ multiplex PCR; TCRdb stores in-frame clones only, minus some. In the table there are 65,000 to 80,000 clones, approximately 80% of which are singletons. The specimen comprised CD4+ or CD8+ T cells sorted from blood, sampled in a trial of the OX40 agonist ivuxolimab. The receptors were gathered from an adult with an advanced solid tumor such as melanoma, head and neck, liver or kidney cancer.

V is TRBV20-1 and J is TRBJ1-1; TRBD1 might be the D (6 bases). V gave up 6 bases and J gave up 6 bases, with 11 bases separating them. Germline V lookup: CDR1 DFQATT, CDR2 SNEGSKA (reference sequence). The CDR3 consists of 11 residues. DNA for the CDR3: TGCAGTGCCTTTGGACAGCCTGAAGCTTTCTTT. This translates into CSAFGQPEAFF.

The rearrangement links TRBV30 to TRBJ2-7; no clear D gene. This CDR3 is built from 12 residues. CDR1 and CDR2 from the germline V gene are GTSNPN and SVGIG (reference sequence). V was shortened by 0 bases and J by 1 base, with 4 bases between the two germline ends. The CDR3 spells CAWSVSSYEQYF. The CDR3 region has the DNA TGTGCCTGGAGTGTGAGTTCCTACGAGCAGTACTTC.

The CDR3 spells CAISLPGTAYGYTF. The CDR3 DNA is TGTGCCATCAGCTTACCAGGGACCGCCTATGGCTACACCTTC. This chain links TRBV10-3 with TRBJ1-2; the D gene is possibly TRBD1 (5 bases). Germline loops: CDR1 ENHRY, CDR2 SYGVKD. The CDR3 length is 14 residues. V lost 6 bases and J lost 4, with 15 bases in between.

The chain carries TRBV5-4 and TRBJ2-5, with TRBD2 identical over 10 bases. Germline V gene sequence: CDR1 SGHNT, CDR2 YYREEE (reference sequence). With V trimmed by 7 bases and J by 5 bases, 11 bases remained unmatched. The CDR3 loop spans 15 amino acids. The CDR3 loop reads CASALGLAMEETQYF. As DNA, the CDR3 is TGTGCCAGCGCCCTGGGACTAGCGATGGAGGAGACCCAGTACTTC.

The chain links TRBV30 to TRBJ1-2; D is undetermined. The germline gives CDR1 GTSNPN, CDR2 SVGIG (reference sequence). Trimming took off 3 bases at V and 4 bases at J, with 18 bases between the two ends. The CDR3 extends over 15 amino acids. CDR3 sequence reads: CAWRAQTSPLYGYTF. The CDR3 coding sequence is TGTGCCTGGAGGGCACAAACCTCCCCCCTCTATGGCTACACCTTC.

The CDR3 here is CASSPGTSGSHSSYEQYF. CDR3 sequence (DNA): TGCGCCAGCAGCCCGGGGACTAGCGGGTCCCATAGCTCCTACGAGCAGTACTTC. The gene calls are TRBV5-1 and TRBJ2-7, with 12 bases fitting TRBD2. The CDR3 loop spans 18 amino acids. The junction had 11 bases not matched to a gene; V was cut back by 4 bases and J by 0 bases. Germline-derived CDR1 and CDR2 are SGHRS and YFSETQ.

This sequence joins TRBV29-1 and TRBJ2-7; D ambiguous. The CDR3 runs 12 residues. V lost 2 bases, J lost 2 bases, and 7 bases lay in between. The germline CDR1 and CDR2 sequences are SQVTM and ANQGSEA. Written as DNA, the CDR3 is TGCAGCGTTGAACTTATGCCCTACGAGCAGTACTTC. Protein product: CSVELMPYEQYF.

The chain has TRBV5-5 and TRBJ2-5; D unresolved. Germline V lookup: CDR1 SGHKS, CDR2 YYEKEE (reference sequence). The CDR3 is made up of 12 amino acids. V was clipped by 2 bases and J by 1 base, with 3 bases between them. The CDR3 sequence: CASSFPQETQYF. For the CDR3, the DNA is TGTGCCAGCAGCTTCCCCCAAGAGACCCAGTACTTC.

This clone was observed a handful of times. The genes are TRBV12-5 and TRBJ2-4; D may be TRBD2 (6 bases). There are 23 residues in the CDR3. Germline CDR1 reads LGHNT; CDR2 reads FRNRAP. V was shortened by 0 bases and J by 0 bases, with 30 bases between the two germline ends. The CDR3 sequence: CASGLVSLLPRELGVVAKNIQYF. In DNA form, the CDR3 reads TGTGCTAGTGGTTTGGTTAGCCTCCTGCCCCGGGAGCTAGGGGTGGTAGCCAAAAACATTCAGTACTTC.

This clone occurred a few times. The chain joins TRBV5-1 to TRBJ2-2; a weak D match, TRBD1 (5 bases). Germline-derived CDR1 and CDR2 are SGHRS and YFSETQ. The V gene lost 3 bases and the J gene lost 1 base, with 13 bases spanning the gap. CDR3 length: 16 residues. The CDR3 coding sequence is TGCGCCAGCAGCTGGGCCCAAACAGGGAACACCGGGGAGCTGTTTTTT. It specifies CASSWAQTGNTGELFF. Drawing the rest from reference TRBV5-1 and TRBJ2-2, the complete variable domain is KAGVTQTPRYLIKTRGQQVTLSCSPISGHRSVSWYQQTPGQGLQFLFEYFSETQRNKGNFPGRFSGRQFSNSRSEMNVSTLELGDSALYLCASSWAQTGNTGELFFGEGSRLTVL.

The chain joins TRBV4-3 to TRBJ2-1, with a possible D match to TRBD1 (5 bases). Trimming stripped 0 bases from V and 10 bases from J, with 16 bases between. The CDR3 is made up of 15 amino acids. The germline V gene has CDR1 LGHNA and CDR2 YSLEER. CDR3: CASSQDGQGGTEQFF. The CDR3 DNA sequence: TGCGCCAGCAGCCAAGATGGGCAGGGCGGAACCGAGCAGTTCTTC.

The chain employs TRBV28 and TRBJ2-3; tentatively, D is TRBD2 (6 bases). CDR1 and CDR2 (germline): MDHEN, SYDVKM. CDR3 length equals 15 residues. V shed 7 bases and J shed 5 bases, with 19 bases lying between them. The CDR3 loop reads CASTQGGGSIDTQYF. In DNA, the CDR3 is TGTGCCAGCACCCAAGGTGGGGGGAGTATAGATACGCAGTATTTT.

The chain links TRBV5-4 to TRBJ2-1, with D perhaps TRBD2 (6 bases). From germline, CDR1 is SGHNT and CDR2 YYREEE (reference sequence). CDR3 length: 15 amino acids. V gave up 0 bases and J gave up 1 base, with 8 bases separating them. The CDR3 DNA follows: TGTGCCAGCAGCTTGGGGGCGGGGTCCTACAATGAGCAGTTCTTC. This translates into CASSLGAGSYNEQFF.

A few counts support this clone. The V gene is TRBV30, the J gene TRBJ2-1, with no clear D. CDR3 length: 14 amino acids. Germline lookup yields CDR1 GTSNPN and CDR2 SVGIG (reference sequence). V was cut by 0 bases and J by 3 bases, with 9 bases left in between. The CDR3 here is CAWSVRPDYNEQFF. CDR3 bases: TGTGCCTGGAGTGTTCGGCCGGACTACAATGAGCAGTTCTTC.

This sequence joins TRBV4-3 and TRBJ1-5, with 9 bases aligning to TRBD1. V lost 4 bases, J lost 7 bases, and 17 bases stayed unmatched. The germline gives CDR1 LGHNA, CDR2 YSLEER. The CDR3 spans 18 residues. The CDR3 DNA reads as TGCGCCAGCAGCCGAAATCTACCGGGACAGGGCTCTCGGCAGCCCCAGCATTTT. It is translated as CASSRNLPGQGSRQPQHF.

This chain connects TRBV5-4 to TRBJ2-3, with 10 bases lining up with TRBD2. V shed 4 bases and J 0 bases; nucleotides not matched to a gene: 5. Per germline, CDR1 SGHNT and CDR2 YYREEE (reference sequence). The CDR3 spans 16 residues. This chain's CDR3 is CASSRSGGSSTDTQYF. The CDR3 bases are TGTGCCAGCAGCCGTAGCGGGGGGTCTAGCACAGATACGCAGTATTTT. The full variable domain, its missing parts supplied by reference TRBV5-4 and TRBJ2-3, is ETGVTQSPTHLIKTRGQQVTLRCSSQSGHNTVSWYQQALGQGPQFIFQYYREEENGRGNFPPRFSGLQFPNYSSELNVNALELDDSALYLCASSRSGGSSTDTQYFGPGTRLTVL.

This clone was observed a few times. The rearrangement links TRBV7-2 to TRBJ2-1, with D unclear. From germline, CDR1 is SGHTA and CDR2 FQGNSA. The CDR3 has 11 amino acids. With 3 bases removed from V and 7 bases from J, the gap between germline ends came to 4 bases. As DNA, the CDR3 is TGTGCCAGCAGCTTCTGGAATGAGCAGTTCTTC. Translation: CASSFWNEQFF.

This chain connects TRBV7-2 to TRBJ1-6, with D unresolved. Germline V gene data show CDR1 as SGHTA and CDR2 as FQGNSA. The CDR3 runs to 13 residues. Trimming shortened V by 6 bases and J by 5 bases, and 8 bases separated the two germline ends. In DNA form, the CDR3 reads TGTGCCAGCAGTCCGAGCCATAATTCACCCCTCCACTTT. Amino acids: CASSPSHNSPLHF.

Points on this clone: Within the sample, other DNA sequences also encode this same CDR3. The chain employs TRBV6-5 and TRBJ2-7; 7 nucleotides line up with TRBD1. Germline V gene lookup returns CDR1 MNHEY and CDR2 SVGAGI. Trimming at V came to 3 bases and at J to 3 bases, leaving 5 bases not matched to a gene. The CDR3 is 14 amino acids. This CDR3 reads CASSYGTANYEQYF. CDR3 sequence (DNA): TGTGCCAGCAGTTATGGGACAGCAAACTACGAGCAGTACTTC.

V and J are TRBV28 and TRBJ2-7; D possibly uses TRBD1 or TRBD2 (5 bases each). V was clipped by 0 bases and J by 8 bases, with 17 bases between them. Per the germline V gene, CDR1 is MDHEN and CDR2 is SYDVKM. The CDR3 totals 15 residues. The CDR3 spells CASSLWGTGPVKQYF. Written as DNA, the CDR3 is TGTGCCAGCAGTTTATGGGGGACGGGACCGGTGAAGCAGTACTTC.

The chain uses TRBV11-2 and TRBJ2-3; D ambiguous. The CDR3 totals 17 residues. Per the germline V gene, CDR1 is SGHAT and CDR2 is FQNNGV. Between the trimmed V and J ends, which lost 0 bases and 2 bases, there was a span of 15 bases. In DNA form, the CDR3 reads TGTGCCAGCAGCTTAGATCTCCACTACACATACACAGATACGCAGTATTTT. Translating it yields CASSLDLHYTYTDTQYF.

The CDR3 loop is CASSFDRTLTGLPFF. Written as DNA, the CDR3 is TGTGCCAGCAGCTTCGATAGAACACTTACAGGGCTCCCTTTCTTT. J is TRBJ1-1 and V is TRBV7-2, with D maybe TRBD1 (6 bases). Looked up from germline, CDR1 is SGHTA and CDR2 is FQGNSA. V gave up 3 bases and J gave up 12 bases, with 23 bases separating them. This CDR3 region has 15 residues.

The rearrangement links TRBV29-1 to TRBJ1-1; possibly TRBD1 for D (5 bases). Germline V CDR1 and CDR2: SQVTM, ANQGSEA. The germline V and J ends were trimmed by 7 bases and 12 bases, with 18 bases remaining between them. The CDR3 has 11 amino acids. DNA of the CDR3: TGCAGCGCTAGTCAGGGTCAGTCCTCTTTCTTT. Amino acid sequence: CSASQGQSSFF.

A few counts support this clone. V is TRBV7-7 and J is TRBJ2-5; 7 bases align to TRBD1. Germline CDR1 SSHAT, CDR2 FNYEAQ (reference sequence). J gave up 2 bases and V 1 base, and 4 bases lay outside the gene matches. The CDR3 consists of 15 residues. This CDR3 reads CASSLVGTVQETQYF. The CDR3 DNA is TGTGCCAGCAGCTTAGTCGGGACAGTTCAAGAGACCCAGTACTTC.

The chain has TRBV19 and TRBJ2-7; D not resolved. V lost 4 bases and J lost 6, with 13 bases in between. Germline lookup yields CDR1 LNHDA and CDR2 SQIVND (reference sequence). The CDR3 consists of 13 residues. The CDR3 reads CASSNRLRGEQYF. CDR3 DNA: TGTGCCAGTAGTAATCGGCTTCGAGGCGAGCAGTACTTC.

The CDR3: CASSIVGDYGEKLFF. In nucleotides, the CDR3 is TGTGCCAGTAGTATTGTAGGGGACTATGGTGAAAAACTGTTTTTT. The gene calls are TRBV19 and TRBJ1-4, with TRBD1 as a possible D gene (5 bases). V shed 3 bases and J shed 7 bases, with 15 bases lying between them. The CDR3 contains 15 residues. CDR1 and CDR2 from the germline V gene are LNHDA and SQIVND (reference sequence).

This clone was seen more than once but under ten times. This chain uses TRBV7-6 with TRBJ2-3; D is unclear. The length of the CDR3 is 14 residues. The germline gives CDR1 SGHVS, CDR2 FNYEAQ. V was pared by 2 bases and J by 0 bases, with 6 bases between. DNA for the CDR3: TGTGCCAGCAGCTTATTGGACAGCACAGATACGCAGTATTTT. The encoded protein is CASSLLDSTDTQYF. Full variable domain (outside the CDR3, taken from reference TRBV7-6 and TRBJ2-3): GAGVSQSPRYKVTKRGQDVALRCDPISGHVSLYWYRQALGQGPEFLTYFNYEAQQDKSGLPNDRFSAERPEGSISTLTIQRTEQRDSAMYRCASSLLDSTDTQYFGPGTRLTVL.

J is TRBJ1-2 and V is TRBV13, with 9 bases fitting TRBD1. Per the germline V gene, CDR1 is PRHDT and CDR2 is FYEKMQ (reference sequence). Losses at the gene ends were 7 bases for V and 6 bases for J; bases not matched to a gene: 9. This CDR3 region has 14 residues. The CDR3 reads CASKNRGRGDGYTF. CDR3 nucleotide sequence: TGTGCCAGCAAGAACAGGGGGCGTGGGGATGGCTACACCTTC.

This chain joins TRBV12-5 and TRBJ2-3, with 7 bases fitting TRBD1. The CDR3 consists of 16 residues. J gave up 3 bases and V 1 base, and 7 bases lay outside the gene matches. Germline assignment: CDR1 LGHNT and CDR2 FRNRAP. The CDR3 region has the DNA TGTGCTAGTGGTTTGGGACAGGGATCGGGAACAGATACGCAGTATTTT. Translation gives CASGLGQGSGTDTQYF.

The genes are TRBV27 and TRBJ1-4; 9 bases map to TRBD1. The junction had 7 bases not matched to a gene; V was cut back by 6 bases and J by 2 bases. The CDR3 is made up of 16 amino acids. Germline lookup yields CDR1 MNHEY and CDR2 SMNVEV (reference sequence). The CDR3: CASSRTGVQTNEKLFF. In nucleotides, the CDR3 is TGTGCCAGCAGCCGGACAGGGGTTCAGACTAATGAAAAACTGTTTTTT.

This clone appeared a few times. This chain uses TRBV9 with TRBJ2-3, with D possibly called TRBD1 or TRBD2 (6 bases each). The CDR3 spans 16 residues. Per germline, CDR1 SGDLS and CDR2 YYNGEE. V was pared by 0 bases and J by 5 bases, with 16 bases between. The CDR3 spells CASSVVPGAGGDTQYF. The CDR3 DNA reads TGTGCCAGCAGCGTAGTACCGGGGGCGGGTGGAGATACGCAGTATTTT.

The chain recombines TRBV5-1 with TRBJ2-3; D is unclear. V was shortened by 0 bases and J by 2 bases, with 10 bases between the two germline ends. The germline CDR1 and CDR2 sequences are SGHRS and YFSETQ. CDR3 length: 15 residues. The CDR3 loop reads CASSLGPTPTDTQYF. The CDR3 bases are TGCGCCAGCAGCTTGGGGCCGACTCCCACAGATACGCAGTATTTT.